This T cell receptor (beta chain) was observed in a study of radiotherapy plus CTLA-4 blockade in lung cancer. About the research overall: Objective responses were recorded in more than 15% of patients, with disease control recorded in 25% to 40%.

Study-wide points: TCR clones of tumor origin grew in blood after radiotherapy plus ipilimumab.

The germline gives CDR1 MNHEY, CDR2 SVGAGI. V lost 4 bases to trimming and J lost 6 bases, with 18 bases between them. CDR3 length: 15 residues. The protocol was immunoSEQ multiplex PCR, while the TCRdb copy is restricted to in-frame clones and leaves out a portion. The sample carries some 90,000 clones, more than 75% recorded once. Details on this clone: Its antigen is currently unknown.

Enrolled patients, whose metastatic non-small-cell lung cancer was chemo-refractory, received focal radiation plus CTLA-4 blockade with ipilimumab. The sample here was peripheral blood, taken from a patient treated with radiotherapy plus ipilimumab. The receptor comes from a human donor with non-small cell lung cancer who had a partial response to radiotherapy plus ipilimumab. The chain combines TRBV6-5 with TRBJ1-2; weak D call: TRBD1 (5 bases). Here the CDR3 reads CASSSLPTVGNGYTF. The DNA of the CDR3 is TGTGCCAGCAGTTCCCTCCCGACAGTGGGGAATGGCTACACCTTC.